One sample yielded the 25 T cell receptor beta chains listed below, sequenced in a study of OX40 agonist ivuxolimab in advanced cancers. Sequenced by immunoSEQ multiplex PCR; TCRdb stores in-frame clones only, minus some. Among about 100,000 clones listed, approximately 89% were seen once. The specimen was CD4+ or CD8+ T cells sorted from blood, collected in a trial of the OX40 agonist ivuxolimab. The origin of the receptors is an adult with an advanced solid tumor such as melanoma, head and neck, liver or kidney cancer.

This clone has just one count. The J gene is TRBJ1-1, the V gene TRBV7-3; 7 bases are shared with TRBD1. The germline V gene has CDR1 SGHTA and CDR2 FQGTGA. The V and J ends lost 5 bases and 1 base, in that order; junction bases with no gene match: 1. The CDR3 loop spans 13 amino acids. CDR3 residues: CASSRTGNTEAFF. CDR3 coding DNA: TGTGCCAGCAGCCGGACAGGGAACACTGAAGCTTTCTTT.

The CDR3 loop is CASSLEGRNKQFF. Written as DNA, the CDR3 is TGCGCCAGCAGCTTGGAGGGCAGAAATAAGCAGTTCTTC. This chain joins TRBV5-1 and TRBJ2-1; D gene unclear. The CDR3 runs 13 residues. Trimming took 0 bases from V and 11 from J, leaving 12 bases between them. Per the germline V gene, CDR1 is SGHRS and CDR2 is YFSETQ.

CDR3 sequence reads: CASSPPEGQETQYF. The CDR3 DNA is TGTGCCAGCAGCCCTCCGGAGGGGCAAGAGACCCAGTACTTC. The rearrangement joins TRBV7-9 to TRBJ2-5; D perhaps matches TRBD2 (6 bases). V was cut by 5 bases and J by 2 bases, with 12 bases left in between. This CDR3 has 14 amino acids. The germline CDR1 and CDR2 sequences are SEHNR and FQNEAQ (reference sequence).

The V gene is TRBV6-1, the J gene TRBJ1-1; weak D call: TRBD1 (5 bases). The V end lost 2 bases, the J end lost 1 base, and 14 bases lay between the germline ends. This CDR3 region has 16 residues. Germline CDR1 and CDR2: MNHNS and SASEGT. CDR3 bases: TGTGCCAGCAGTGAAATTGGCAGGGCATGGAACACTGAAGCTTTCTTT. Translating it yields CASSEIGRAWNTEAFF.

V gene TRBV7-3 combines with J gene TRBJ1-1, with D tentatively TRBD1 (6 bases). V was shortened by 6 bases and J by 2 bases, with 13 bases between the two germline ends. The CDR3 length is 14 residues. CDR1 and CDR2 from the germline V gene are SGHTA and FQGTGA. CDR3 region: CASSTQGPNTEAFF. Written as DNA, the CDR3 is TGTGCCAGCAGTACACAGGGCCCCAACACTGAAGCTTTCTTT.

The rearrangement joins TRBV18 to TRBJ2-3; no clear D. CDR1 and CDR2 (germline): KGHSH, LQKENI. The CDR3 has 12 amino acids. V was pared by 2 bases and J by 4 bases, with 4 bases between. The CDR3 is CASSPEADTQYF. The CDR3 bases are TGTGCCAGCTCACCAGAGGCAGATACGCAGTATTTT.

The CDR3 DNA sequence: TGTGCCAGTAGTACCCAACCGGGACAGGGCTGGGAGCAGTACTTC. It codes for CASSTQPGQGWEQYF. V and J are TRBV19 and TRBJ2-7; 9 bases agree with TRBD1. CDR3 size: 15 residues. Germline V gives CDR1 LNHDA, CDR2 SQIVND (reference sequence). V dropped 4 bases and J dropped 7; count of bases not matched to a gene: 11.

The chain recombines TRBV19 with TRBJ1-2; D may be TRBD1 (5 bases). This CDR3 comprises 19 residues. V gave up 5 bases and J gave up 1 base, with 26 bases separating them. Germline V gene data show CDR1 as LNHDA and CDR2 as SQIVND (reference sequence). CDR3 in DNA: TGTGCCAGTAGTCCCCGAAACGCCGGCGGGGGACGGTTTAACTATGGCTACACCTTC. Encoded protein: CASSPRNAGGGRFNYGYTF.

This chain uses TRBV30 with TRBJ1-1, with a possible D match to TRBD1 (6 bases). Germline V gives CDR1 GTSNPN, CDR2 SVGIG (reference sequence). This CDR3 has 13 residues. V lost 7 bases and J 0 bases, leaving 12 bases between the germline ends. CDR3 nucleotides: TGTGCCTACTCGACAGGAATGAACACTGAAGCTTTCTTT. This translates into CAYSTGMNTEAFF.

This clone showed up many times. In nucleotides, the CDR3 is TGCAGCGTCAAGGGGGGTAGCTCCTACGAGCAGTACTTC. Protein product: CSVKGGSSYEQYF. The V and J genes are TRBV29-1 and TRBJ2-7; D could derive from TRBD1 or TRBD2 (6 bases each). The V and J ends lost 6 bases and 0 bases respectively, with 12 bases between them. Germline CDR1 reads SQVTM; CDR2 reads ANQGSEA. The CDR3 is 13 amino acids.

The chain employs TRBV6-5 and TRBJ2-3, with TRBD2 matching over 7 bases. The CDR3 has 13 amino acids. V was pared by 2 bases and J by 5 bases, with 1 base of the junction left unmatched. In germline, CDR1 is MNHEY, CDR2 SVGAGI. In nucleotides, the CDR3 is TGTGCCAGCAGTTACAAGCGGGGAGATACGCAGTATTTT. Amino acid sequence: CASSYKRGDTQYF.

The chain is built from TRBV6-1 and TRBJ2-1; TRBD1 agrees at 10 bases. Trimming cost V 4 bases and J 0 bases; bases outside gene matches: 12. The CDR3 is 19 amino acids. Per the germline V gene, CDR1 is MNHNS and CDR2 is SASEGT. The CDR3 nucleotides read TGTGCCAGCAGTGGGACGCTGGGACAGGGGCCTAGCTCCTACAATGAGCAGTTCTTC. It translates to CASSGTLGQGPSSYNEQFF.

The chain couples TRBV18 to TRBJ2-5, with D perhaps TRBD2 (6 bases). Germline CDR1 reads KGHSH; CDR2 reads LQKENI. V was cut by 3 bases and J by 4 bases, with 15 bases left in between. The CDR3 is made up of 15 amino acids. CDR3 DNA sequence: TGTGCCAGCTCACCTGTGGGAGGCGGTGGAGAGACCCAGTACTTC. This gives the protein CASSPVGGGGETQYF.

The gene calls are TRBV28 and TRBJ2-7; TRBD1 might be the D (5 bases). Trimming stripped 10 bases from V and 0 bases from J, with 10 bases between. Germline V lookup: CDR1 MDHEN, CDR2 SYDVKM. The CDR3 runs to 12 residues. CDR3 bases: TGTGCCACTACAGGACGCTCCTACGAGCAGTACTTC. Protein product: CATTGRSYEQYF.

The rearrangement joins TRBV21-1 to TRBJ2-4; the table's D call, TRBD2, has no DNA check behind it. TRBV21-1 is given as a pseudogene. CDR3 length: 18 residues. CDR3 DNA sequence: TGTGCCAGCAGCAGAAAAAAAACGGGGTTTCTAGCCAAAAACATTCAGTACTTC. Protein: CASSRKKTGFLAKNIQYF.

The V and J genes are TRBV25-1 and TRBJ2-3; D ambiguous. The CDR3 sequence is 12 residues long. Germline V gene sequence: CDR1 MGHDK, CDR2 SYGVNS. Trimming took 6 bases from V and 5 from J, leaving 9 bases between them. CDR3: CASSSLIDTQYF. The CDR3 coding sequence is TGTGCCAGCAGCAGCTTAATAGATACGCAGTATTTT.

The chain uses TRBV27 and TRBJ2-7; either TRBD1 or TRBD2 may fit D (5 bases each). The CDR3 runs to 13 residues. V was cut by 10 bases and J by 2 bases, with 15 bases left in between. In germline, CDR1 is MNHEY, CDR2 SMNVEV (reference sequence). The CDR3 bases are TGTGCCACAGGGACGGTGAATGCCTACGAGCAGTACTTC. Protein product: CATGTVNAYEQYF.

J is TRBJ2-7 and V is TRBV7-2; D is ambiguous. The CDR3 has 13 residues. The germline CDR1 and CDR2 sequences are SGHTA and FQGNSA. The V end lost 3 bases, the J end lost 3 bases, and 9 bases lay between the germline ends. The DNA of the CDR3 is TGTGCCAGCAGCTTCCAGACTGGCTACGAGCAGTACTTC. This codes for CASSFQTGYEQYF.

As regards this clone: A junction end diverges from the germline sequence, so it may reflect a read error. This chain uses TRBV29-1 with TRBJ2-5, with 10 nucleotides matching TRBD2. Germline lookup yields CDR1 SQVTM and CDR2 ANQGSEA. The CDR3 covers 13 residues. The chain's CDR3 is CSVEAGGLETQYF. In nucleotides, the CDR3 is TGCAGCGTAGAAGCGGGAGGGTTGGAGACCCAGTACTTC.

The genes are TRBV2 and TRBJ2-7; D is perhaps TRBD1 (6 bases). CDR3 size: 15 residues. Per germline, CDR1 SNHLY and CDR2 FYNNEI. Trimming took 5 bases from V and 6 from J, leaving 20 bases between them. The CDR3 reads CASSPVPTGVGEQYF. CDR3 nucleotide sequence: TGTGCCAGCAGTCCAGTCCCGACAGGAGTAGGCGAGCAGTACTTC.

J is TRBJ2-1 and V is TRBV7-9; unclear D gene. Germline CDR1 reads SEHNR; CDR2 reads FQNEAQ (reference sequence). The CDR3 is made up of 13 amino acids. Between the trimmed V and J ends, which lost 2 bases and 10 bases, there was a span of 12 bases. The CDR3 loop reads CASSLNWFGEQFF. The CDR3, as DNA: TGTGCCAGCAGCTTAAATTGGTTTGGGGAGCAGTTCTTC.

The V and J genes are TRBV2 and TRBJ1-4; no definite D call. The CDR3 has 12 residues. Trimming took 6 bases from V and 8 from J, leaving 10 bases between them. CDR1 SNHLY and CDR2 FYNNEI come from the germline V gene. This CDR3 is CASSRPPEKLFF. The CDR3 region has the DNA TGTGCCAGCAGCCGCCCGCCGGAAAAACTGTTTTTT.

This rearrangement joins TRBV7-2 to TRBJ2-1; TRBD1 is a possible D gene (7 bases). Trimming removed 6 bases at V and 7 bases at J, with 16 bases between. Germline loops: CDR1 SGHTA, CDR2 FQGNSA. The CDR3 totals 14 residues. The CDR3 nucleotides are TGTGCCAGCAGGTCCAGGAGGGGGCCGAATGAGCAGTTCTTC. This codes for CASRSRRGPNEQFF.

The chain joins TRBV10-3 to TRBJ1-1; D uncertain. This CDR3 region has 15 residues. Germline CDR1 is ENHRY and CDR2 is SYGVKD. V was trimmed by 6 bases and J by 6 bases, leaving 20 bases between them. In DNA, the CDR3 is TGTGCCATCAGGGACTATTCAAGTAGTTCCGCTGAAGCTTTCTTT. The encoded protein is CAIRDYSSSSAEAFF.

This CDR3 reads CASSLSKVAVAKNIQYF. DNA of the CDR3: TGTGCCAGCAGCTTGAGTAAAGTGGCAGTAGCCAAAAACATTCAGTACTTC. J is TRBJ2-4 and V is TRBV5-8; D is uncertain. V was cut by 1 base and J by 0 bases, with 14 bases left in between. The CDR3 is made up of 17 amino acids. Per the germline V gene, CDR1 is SGHTS and CDR2 is YDEGEE.